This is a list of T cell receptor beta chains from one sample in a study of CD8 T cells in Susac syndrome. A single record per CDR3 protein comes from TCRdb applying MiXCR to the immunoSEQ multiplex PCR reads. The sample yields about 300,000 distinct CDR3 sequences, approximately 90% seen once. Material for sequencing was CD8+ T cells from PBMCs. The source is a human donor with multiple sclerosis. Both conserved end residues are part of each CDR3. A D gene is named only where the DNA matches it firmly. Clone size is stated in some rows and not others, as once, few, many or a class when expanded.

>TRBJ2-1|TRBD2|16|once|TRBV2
CASTAGRGVLRNEQFF
TGTGCCAGCACCGCCGGTCGGGGGGTCCTACGCAATGAGCAGTTCTTC
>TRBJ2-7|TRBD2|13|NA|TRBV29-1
CSVRTRSPYEQYF
TGCAGCGTCAGGACTAGAAGCCCCTACGAGCAGTACTTC
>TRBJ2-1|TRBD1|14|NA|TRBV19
CASRTGGSYNEQFF
TGTGCCAGTAGAACAGGGGGGTCCTACAATGAGCAGTTCTTC
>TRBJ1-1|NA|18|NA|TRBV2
CASSEARGSYSMNTEAFF
TGTGCCAGCAGTGAAGCACGGGGGTCCTACTCTATGAACACTGAAGCTTTCTTT
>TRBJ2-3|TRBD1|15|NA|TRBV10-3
CAISEGGQGTDTQYF
TGTGCCATCAGTGAGGGGGGACAGGGCACAGATACGCAGTATTTT
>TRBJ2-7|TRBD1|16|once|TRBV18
CASSPLGQGGSYEQYF
TGTGCCAGCTCACCACTCGGACAGGGAGGATCCTACGAGCAGTACTTC
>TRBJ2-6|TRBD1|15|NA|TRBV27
CASSLDRGGANVLTF
TGTGCCAGCAGTTTGGACAGGGGTGGGGCCAACGTCCTGACTTTC
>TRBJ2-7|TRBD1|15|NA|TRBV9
CASSAGQGGPHEQYF
TGTGCCAGCAGCGCAGGACAGGGGGGCCCCCACGAGCAGTACTTC
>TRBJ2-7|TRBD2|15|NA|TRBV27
CASSLLAGAAYEQYF
TGTGCCAGCAGTCTACTAGCGGGGGCCGCCTACGAGCAGTACTTC
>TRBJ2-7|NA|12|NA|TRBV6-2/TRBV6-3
CASSRTVYEQYF
TGTGCCAGCAGTCGGACTGTGTACGAGCAGTACTTC
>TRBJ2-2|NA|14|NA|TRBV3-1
CASSQEFAGGELFF
TGTGCCAGCAGCCAAGAGTTTGCAGGCGGGGAGCTGTTTTTT
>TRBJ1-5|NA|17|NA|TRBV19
CASSMSRGSGSNQPQHF
TGTGCCAGTAGTATGTCTCGGGGTTCGGGCAGCAATCAGCCCCAGCATTTT
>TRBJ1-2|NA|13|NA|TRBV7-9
CASSSAMAYGYTF
TGTGCCAGCAGCTCCGCGATGGCCTATGGCTACACCTTC
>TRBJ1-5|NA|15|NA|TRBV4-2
CASSQVEGFHQPQHF
TGTGCCAGCAGCCAAGTGGAGGGATTCCATCAGCCCCAGCATTTT
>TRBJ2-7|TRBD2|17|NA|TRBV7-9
CASSFPTSGIRSYEQYF
TGTGCCAGCAGCTTCCCGACTAGCGGGATCCGCTCCTACGAGCAGTACTTC
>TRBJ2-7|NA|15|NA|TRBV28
CASSFRGAVSYEQYF
TGTGCCAGCAGTTTTAGAGGGGCAGTCTCCTACGAGCAGTACTTC
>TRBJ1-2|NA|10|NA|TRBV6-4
CASRERGYTF
TGTGCCAGCAGGGAGCGGGGCTACACCTTC
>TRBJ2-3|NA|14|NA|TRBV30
CAWTDSGEVDTQYF
TGTGCCTGGACCGACTCGGGCGAAGTAGATACGCAGTATTTT
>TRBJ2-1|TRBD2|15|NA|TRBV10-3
CAISETSGGPNEQFF
TGTGCCATCAGTGAAACTAGCGGGGGCCCCAATGAGCAGTTCTTC
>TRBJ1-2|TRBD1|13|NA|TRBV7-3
CASSFGTGDDHTF
TGTGCCAGCAGCTTTGGGACAGGGGATGACCACACCTTC
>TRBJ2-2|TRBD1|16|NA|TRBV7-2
CASSSPGQINTGELFF
TGTGCCAGCAGCTCCCCGGGACAGATTAACACCGGGGAGCTGTTTTTT
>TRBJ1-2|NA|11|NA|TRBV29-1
CSVSGTYGYTF
TGCAGCGTTTCAGGGACCTATGGCTACACCTTC
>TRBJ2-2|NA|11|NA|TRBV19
CASANTGELFF
TGTGCCAGCGCGAACACCGGGGAGCTGTTTTTT
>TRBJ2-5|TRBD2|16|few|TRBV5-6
CASSPGTVNGGETQYF
TGTGCCAGCAGCCCAGGGACCGTCAACGGGGGGGAGACCCAGTACTTC
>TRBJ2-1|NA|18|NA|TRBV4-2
CASSQEVEGGRGGDEQFF
TGTGCCAGCAGCCAAGAAGTCGAGGGCGGGAGAGGGGGCGATGAGCAGTTCTTC
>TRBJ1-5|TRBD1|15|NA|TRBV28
CASSLSTGRNQPQHF
TGTGCCAGCAGTTTATCGACAGGGCGCAATCAGCCCCAGCATTTT
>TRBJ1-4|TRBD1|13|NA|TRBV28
CASSLTGGEVVFF
TGTGCCAGCAGTTTGACAGGGGGCGAGGTGGTGTTTTTT
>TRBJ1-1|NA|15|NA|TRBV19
CASREGQSGNTEAFF
TGTGCCAGCCGGGAGGGACAATCCGGGAACACTGAAGCTTTCTTT
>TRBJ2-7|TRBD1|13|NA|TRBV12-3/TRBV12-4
CASGPGQGYEQYF
TGTGCCAGTGGGCCCGGACAGGGCTACGAGCAGTACTTC
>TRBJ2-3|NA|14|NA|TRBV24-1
CATSGDTATDTQYF
TGTGCCACCAGTGGAGACACGGCCACAGATACGCAGTATTTT
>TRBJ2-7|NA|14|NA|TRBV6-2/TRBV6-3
CASSLAGSQYEQYF
TGTGCCAGCAGTTTAGCAGGGAGTCAATACGAGCAGTACTTC
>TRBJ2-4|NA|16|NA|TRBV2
CASTPPSSGAKNIQYF
TGTGCCAGCACCCCTCCCTCATCGGGGGCCAAAAACATTCAGTACTTC
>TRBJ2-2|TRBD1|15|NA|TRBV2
CASSGDRGNTGELFF
TGTGCCAGCAGTGGGGACAGGGGGAACACCGGGGAGCTGTTTTTT
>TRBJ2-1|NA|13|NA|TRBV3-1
CASSLGGFYEQFF
TGTGCCAGCAGCCTCGGCGGGTTCTATGAGCAGTTCTTC
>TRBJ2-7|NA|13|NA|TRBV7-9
CASSPLRQGEQYF
TGTGCCAGCAGCCCCCTCCGGCAGGGGGAGCAGTACTTC
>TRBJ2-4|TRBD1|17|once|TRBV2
CASSYRDRGPAKNIQYF
TGTGCCAGCAGCTATAGGGACAGGGGGCCGGCCAAAAACATTCAGTACTTC
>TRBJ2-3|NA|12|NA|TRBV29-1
CSGFVGGDTQYF
TGCAGCGGCTTTGTTGGGGGGGATACGCAGTATTTT
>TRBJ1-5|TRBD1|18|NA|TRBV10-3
CAISEERTGDVRNQPQHF
TGTGCCATCAGTGAGGAACGGACAGGGGATGTACGGAATCAGCCCCAGCATTTT
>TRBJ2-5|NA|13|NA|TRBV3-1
CAGDPRPQETQYF
TGTGCCGGGGATCCGCGGCCCCAAGAGACCCAGTACTTC
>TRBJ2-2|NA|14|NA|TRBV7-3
CASSYYLNTGELFF
TGTGCCAGCAGCTACTACCTCAACACCGGGGAGCTGTTTTTT
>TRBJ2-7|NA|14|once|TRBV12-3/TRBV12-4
CASSLLDGSYEQYF
TGTGCCAGCAGTTTATTGGACGGATCCTACGAGCAGTACTTC
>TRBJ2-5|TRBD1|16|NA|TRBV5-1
CASSLDRTGLQETQYF
TGCGCCAGCAGCTTGGATCGGACAGGGCTCCAAGAGACCCAGTACTTC